The entry that follows covers one T cell receptor beta chain sequence. Its cognate antigen is unknown. These data belong to a study of cytomegalovirus exposure and HLA in healthy donors. Study results and caveats: In a later analysis, TCR beta V- and J-gene trimming was associated with a missense DCLRE1C variant.

The CDR3 totals 13 residues. Germline V gene lookup returns CDR1 KGHSH and CDR2 LQKENI. With 3 bases removed from V and 7 bases from J, the gap between germline ends came to 12 bases. PCR was performed using 60 Vbeta and 13 Jbeta primers. Only in-frame clones appear in the TCRdb table, and some are missing; sequencing was by immunoSEQ multiplex PCR. The sample consists of about 120,000 clones, about three quarters of them appearing once. The receptor was derived from a woman aged 40 to 50 in good health and CMV-seropositive. The specimen sequenced was PBMCs. This chain connects TRBV18 to TRBJ1-1; no definite D call. The CDR3 region is CASSPRVFNEAFF. Written as DNA, the CDR3 is TGTGCCAGCTCACCCCGGGTCTTTAATGAAGCTTTCTTT.